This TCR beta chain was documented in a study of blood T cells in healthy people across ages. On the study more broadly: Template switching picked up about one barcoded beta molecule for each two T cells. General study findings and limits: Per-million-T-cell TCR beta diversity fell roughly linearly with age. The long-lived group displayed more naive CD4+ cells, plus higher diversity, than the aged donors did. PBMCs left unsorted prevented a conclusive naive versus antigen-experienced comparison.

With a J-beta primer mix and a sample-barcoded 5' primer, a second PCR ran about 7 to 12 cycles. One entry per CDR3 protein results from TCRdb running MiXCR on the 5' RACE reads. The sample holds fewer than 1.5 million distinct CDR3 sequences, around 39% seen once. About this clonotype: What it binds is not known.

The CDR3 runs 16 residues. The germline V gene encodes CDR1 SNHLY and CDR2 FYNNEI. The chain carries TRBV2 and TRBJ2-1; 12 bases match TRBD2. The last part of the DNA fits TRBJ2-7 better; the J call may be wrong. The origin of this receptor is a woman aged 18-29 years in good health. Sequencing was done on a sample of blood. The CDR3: CASSPGGTSGYNEQYF. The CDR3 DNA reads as TGTGCCAGCAGTCCTGGGGGGACTAGCGGGTACAATGAGCAGTACTTC.